This TCR beta chain emerged from a study of T cell responses to AZD1222 COVID-19 vaccine. Turning to the study itself: Pooled in the analysis were second doses at about 4 or about 12 weeks.

V dropped 1 base and J dropped 9 bases, with 8 bases sitting between them. CDR1 and CDR2 from the germline V gene are SGHDT and YYEEEE. The CDR3 extends over 12 amino acids. Turning to this clone: Its antigen remains unidentified.

General observations from the study: The donors showed a predominance of white British ancestry and of females, with possible underestimation of clonal diversity. Repertoire sampling happened only post peak T cell response.

Produced via immunoSEQ multiplex PCR; TCRdb's table is partial and in-frame only. This table has tens of thousands of clones, around four fifths appearing once. Sequenced here: peripheral blood, sampled on day 0 of AZD1222 vaccination. This rearrangement joins TRBV5-6 to TRBJ2-1; D remains ambiguous. The sequence came from an adult in good health. This chain's CDR3 is CASSLTPGEQFF. The CDR3 coding sequence is TGTGCCAGCAGCTTGACCCCAGGTGAGCAGTTCTTC.